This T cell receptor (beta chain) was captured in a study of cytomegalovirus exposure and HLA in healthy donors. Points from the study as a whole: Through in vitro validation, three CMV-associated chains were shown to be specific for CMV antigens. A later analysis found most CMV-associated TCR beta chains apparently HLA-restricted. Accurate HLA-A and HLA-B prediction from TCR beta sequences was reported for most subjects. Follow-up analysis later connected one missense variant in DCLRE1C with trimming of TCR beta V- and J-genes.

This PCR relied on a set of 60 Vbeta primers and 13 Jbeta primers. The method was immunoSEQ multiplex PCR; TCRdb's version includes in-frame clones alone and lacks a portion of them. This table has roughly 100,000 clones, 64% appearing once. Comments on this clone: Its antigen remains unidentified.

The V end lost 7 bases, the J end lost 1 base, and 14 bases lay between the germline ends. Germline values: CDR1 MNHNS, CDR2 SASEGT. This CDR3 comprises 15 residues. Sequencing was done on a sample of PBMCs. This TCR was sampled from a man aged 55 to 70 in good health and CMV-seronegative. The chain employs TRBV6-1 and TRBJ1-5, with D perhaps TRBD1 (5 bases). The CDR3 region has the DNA TGTGCCAGCACCGGCCGGGGGACGAGCAATCAGCCCCAGCATTTT. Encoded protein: CASTGRGTSNQPQHF.